This T cell receptor (beta chain) stems from a study of PD-1 blockade in mismatch repair-deficient tumors. There are 17 residues in the CDR3. Trimming pared 5 bases from V and 9 bases from J, leaving 25 bases between. CDR1 SEHNR and CDR2 FQNEAQ come from the germline V gene (reference sequence). Clones were sequenced by immunoSEQ multiplex PCR, and TCRdb holds only the in-frame ones, with some missing. There are tens of thousands of clones in the sample; approximately 89% occur only once, and approximately 15% lies in the top ten. This clonotype originated in an adult with mismatch repair-deficient cancer. The specimen comprised peripheral blood, sampled 52 weeks after starting pembrolizumab. The chain carries TRBV7-9 and TRBJ1-4; a possible D gene is TRBD1 (5 bases). CDR3 DNA: TGTGCCAGCAGCCAAGGGGTCCTACAAGGTTCCAATCAAAAACTGTTTTTT. Translating gives CASSQGVLQGSNQKLFF.